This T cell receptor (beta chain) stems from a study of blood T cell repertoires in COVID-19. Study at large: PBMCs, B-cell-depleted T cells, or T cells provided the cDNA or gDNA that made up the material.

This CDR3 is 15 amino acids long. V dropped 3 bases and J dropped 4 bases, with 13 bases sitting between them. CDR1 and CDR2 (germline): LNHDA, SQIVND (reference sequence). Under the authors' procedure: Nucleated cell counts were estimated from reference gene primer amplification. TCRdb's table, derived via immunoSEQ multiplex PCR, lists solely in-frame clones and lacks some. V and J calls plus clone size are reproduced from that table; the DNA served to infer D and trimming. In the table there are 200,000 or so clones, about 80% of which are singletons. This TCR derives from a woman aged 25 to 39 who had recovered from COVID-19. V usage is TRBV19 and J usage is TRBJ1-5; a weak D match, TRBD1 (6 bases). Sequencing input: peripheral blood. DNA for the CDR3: TGTGCCAGTAGTATCCCCAGGGGCCAAAATCAGCCCCAGCATTTT. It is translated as CASSIPRGQNQPQHF. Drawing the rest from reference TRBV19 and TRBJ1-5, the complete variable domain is DGGITQSPKYLFRKEGQNVTLSCEQNLNHDAMYWYRQDPGQGLRLIYYSQIVNDFQKGDIAEGYSVSREKKESFPLTVTSAQKNPTAFYLCASSIPRGQNQPQHFGDGTRLSIL.